These 10 T cell receptor beta chains were all obtained from the same sample, sequenced in a study of blood T cell repertoires in COVID-19. Produced via immunoSEQ multiplex PCR; TCRdb's table is partial and in-frame only. The sample shows roughly 250,000 clones, approximately 85% of them seen only once. Sequenced material: PBMCs or T cells enriched from blood (not recorded which). These receptors all come from a woman aged 25 to 45 who had recovered from COVID-19.

The chain carries TRBV28 and TRBJ1-5; D remains unclear. This CDR3 has 15 amino acids. Trimming removed 3 bases at V and 3 bases at J, with 12 bases between. Germline loops: CDR1 MDHEN, CDR2 SYDVKM. CDR3 loop: CASSFWQDYNQPQHF. The CDR3 region has the DNA TGTGCCAGCAGTTTCTGGCAGGATTACAATCAGCCCCAGCATTTT.

The chain is built from TRBV24-1 and TRBJ1-5; D perhaps matches TRBD1 (5 bases). This CDR3 region has 14 residues. CDR1 KGHDR and CDR2 SFDVKD come from the germline V gene. Between the trimmed V and J ends, which lost 3 bases and 5 bases, there was a span of 10 bases. The CDR3 protein is CATSDVDSYQPQHF. For the CDR3, the DNA is TGTGCCACCAGTGATGTTGACAGTTATCAGCCCCAGCATTTT.

The rearrangement joins TRBV15 to TRBJ1-5; possibly TRBD1 for D (5 bases). Looked up from germline, CDR1 is LNHNV and CDR2 is YYDKDF (reference sequence). V lost 7 bases and J lost 2, with 12 bases in between. The CDR3 runs 14 residues. As DNA, the CDR3 is TGTGCCACCAAGGGGAGGAGTCGCAATCAGCCCCAGCATTTT. Protein product: CATKGRSRNQPQHF.

The chain carries TRBV28 and TRBJ2-1, with a possible D match to TRBD2 (5 bases). CDR1 is MDHEN, CDR2 SYDVKM, per germline. The CDR3 contains 12 residues. V was clipped by 6 bases and J by 12 bases, with 15 bases between them. The CDR3 DNA is TGTGCCAGCAGCCCAACTAGAATTTCGCAGTTCTTC. It codes for CASSPTRISQFF.

The chain couples TRBV5-5 to TRBJ2-7; the match to TRBD2 covers 7 bases. Germline assignment: CDR1 SGHKS and CDR2 YYEKEE (reference sequence). V trimming: 0 bases; J trimming: 4 bases; junction bases outside the gene matches: 4. The CDR3 has 14 residues. The CDR3 loop is CASSLVRGGYEQYF. In DNA form, the CDR3 reads TGTGCCAGCAGCTTGGTTCGCGGGGGTTACGAGCAGTACTTC.

This chain joins TRBV28 and TRBJ1-1, with D possibly matching TRBD1 (6 bases). Germline V gives CDR1 MDHEN, CDR2 SYDVKM. The V and J ends lost 5 bases and 1 base respectively, with 11 bases between them. This CDR3 comprises 14 residues. The CDR3 is CASSRRTANTEAFF. CDR3 DNA sequence: TGTGCCAGCAGTAGACGGACAGCGAACACTGAAGCTTTCTTT.

The chain combines TRBV20-1 with TRBJ1-6; D uncertain. The germline gives CDR1 DFQATT, CDR2 SNEGSKA (reference sequence). Trimming removed 2 bases at V and 9 bases at J, with 5 bases between. The CDR3 extends over 11 amino acids. The CDR3 here is CSARLGSPLHF. The DNA for the CDR3 is TGCAGTGCTAGACTAGGTTCACCCCTCCACTTT.

The chain couples TRBV10-3 to TRBJ2-2; perhaps TRBD1 as D (6 bases). Between the trimmed V and J ends, which lost 5 bases and 6 bases, there was a span of 16 bases. The CDR3 consists of 15 residues. Germline CDR1 is ENHRY and CDR2 is SYGVKD. The CDR3 bases are TGTGCCATCAGTAATACAGGGAGAGTCGCCGGGGAGCTGTTTTTT. Translating gives CAISNTGRVAGELFF.

The J gene is TRBJ1-1, the V gene TRBV10-1; 11 bases line up with TRBD1. This CDR3 has 14 amino acids. Germline lookup yields CDR1 WNHNN and CDR2 SYGVQD (reference sequence). J gave up 6 bases and V 7 bases, and 7 bases lay outside the gene matches. CDR3 residues: CASTLGGQGAEAFF. CDR3 sequence (DNA): TGCGCCAGCACCCTTGGGGGACAGGGGGCTGAAGCTTTCTTT.

This chain connects TRBV11-2 to TRBJ1-3; D is uncertain. The V and J ends lost 1 base and 0 bases respectively, with 4 bases between them. The V gene's germline CDR1 is SGHAT and CDR2 FQNNGV. This CDR3 is built from 14 residues. CDR3 region: CASSLGASGNTIYF. As DNA, the CDR3 is TGTGCCAGCAGCTTAGGGGCCTCTGGAAACACCATATATTTT.